The 14 T cell receptor beta chains below were found in one sample sequenced in a study of regulatory T cells in long-lasting Graves disease. Noted time point: newly diagnosed GD, antithyroid drugs for less than 3 months. Isolated PBMC RNA provided the starting material for the TCR library. TCR beta libraries were built with iRepertoire HTBI primers and Arm-PCR of CDR3 regions. TCRdb fed the multiplex PCR reads into MiXCR, producing one record per CDR3 protein. The table lists 440,000 or so distinct CDR3 sequences, 15% of them singletons. The same data also went into a second study, on T cells in Graves' hyperthyroidism and ophthalmopathy.

Source: peripheral blood mononuclear cells (PBMCs), taken at new diagnosis, from a patient treated with antithyroid drugs. The receptors shown here come from a woman aged 25 to 39 with Graves disease.

This clonotype was picked up many times. The chain carries TRBV12-3 or TRBV12-4 and TRBJ1-3; tentative D call: TRBD1 (5 bases). The CDR3 covers 15 residues. V was cut by 5 bases and J by 0 bases, with 11 bases left in between. The CDR3 DNA is TGTGCCAGCAGTGAGACAGCGAGCTCTGGAAACACCATATATTTT. This gives the protein CASSETASSGNTIYF.

This clonotype was observed a handful of times. The V gene is TRBV5-6, the J gene TRBJ1-2; D might be TRBD1 (5 bases). Germline-derived CDR1 and CDR2 are SGHDT and YYEEEE. The CDR3 is made up of 16 amino acids. V was pared by 0 bases and J by 10 bases, with 22 bases between. CDR3 DNA: TGTGCCAGCAGCTTGGGCCTTACAGGTCTATTACAAGTCTACACCTTC. Translation: CASSLGLTGLLQVYTF.

This clonotype was found many times. The rearrangement joins TRBV2 to TRBJ1-2; no clear D gene. The germline V gene encodes CDR1 SNHLY and CDR2 FYNNEI. The CDR3 length is 13 residues. Deletions cut 1 base from V and 4 bases from J, with 7 bases between. CDR3 DNA sequence: TGTGCCAGCAGTGAAGAGCAGACCTATGGCTACACCTTC. Its protein product is CASSEEQTYGYTF.

This clonotype was counted at least ten times. The gene calls are TRBV12-3 or TRBV12-4 and TRBJ2-3, with D perhaps matching TRBD1 or TRBD2 (5 bases each). V was shortened by 3 bases and J by 2 bases, with 12 bases between the two germline ends. There are 15 residues in the CDR3. The DNA for the CDR3 is TGTGCCAGCAGTTTGGAGAGGGGCACCACAGATACGCAGTATTTT. Amino acids: CASSLERGTTDTQYF.

The chain combines TRBV7-3 with TRBJ2-1; possibly TRBD2 for D (6 bases). Germline lookup yields CDR1 SGHTA and CDR2 FQGTGA. CDR3 length: 14 residues. Trimming shortened V by 5 bases and J by 6 bases, and 14 bases separated the two germline ends. The CDR3 region is CASSPWRGSNEQFF. The CDR3 nucleotides read TGTGCCAGCAGCCCGTGGCGGGGCAGCAATGAGCAGTTCTTC.

The V call is TRBV9, the J call TRBJ2-1, with 10 positions matching TRBD2. This CDR3 is built from 14 residues. The V and J ends lost 0 bases and 7 bases, in that order; junction bases with no gene match: 1. Germline values: CDR1 SGDLS, CDR2 YYNGEE. This chain's CDR3 is CASSVVSGRNEQFF. In DNA form, the CDR3 reads TGTGCCAGCAGCGTAGTTAGCGGGAGGAATGAGCAGTTCTTC.

This clonotype was counted a few times. The chain employs TRBV5-1 and TRBJ2-4; TRBD1 agrees at 7 bases. The CDR3 is 17 amino acids. Per germline, CDR1 SGHRS and CDR2 YFSETQ. The ends lost 5 bases at V and 0 bases at J; junction bases unmatched: 11. The CDR3 DNA follows: TGCGCCAGCAGACAGGGGTATGACACTCTAGCCAAAAACATTCAGTACTTC. Translated, it gives CASRQGYDTLAKNIQYF. Combining the CDR3 with reference TRBV5-1 and TRBJ2-4 gives the whole variable domain KAGVTQTPRYLIKTRGQQVTLSCSPISGHRSVSWYQQTPGQGLQFLFEYFSETQRNKGNFPGRFSGRQFSNSRSEMNVSTLELGDSALYLCASRQGYDTLAKNIQYFGAGTRLSVL.

The chain links TRBV24-1 to TRBJ2-7; D unclear. Germline V CDR1 and CDR2: KGHDR, SFDVKD. The ends were cut back, 3 bases at V and 6 bases at J, with 11 bases in the middle. The CDR3 totals 13 residues. CDR3 coding DNA: TGTGCCACCAGTGATCCCCCTAAAGTCGAGCAGTACTTC. Residues: CATSDPPKVEQYF.

CDR3 protein: CASSQDEYRVGSPLHF. The CDR3 DNA sequence: TGTGCCAGCAGCCAAGATGAGTACAGGGTTGGTTCACCCCTCCACTTT. The V call is TRBV3-1, the J call TRBJ1-6; weak D call: TRBD1 (6 bases). Trimming took off 0 bases at V and 9 bases at J, with 15 bases between the two ends. The CDR3 is 16 amino acids. Germline V gives CDR1 LGHDT, CDR2 YNNKEL (reference sequence). Based on the CDR3 plus reference TRBV3-1 and TRBJ1-6, the full variable domain is DTAVSQTPKYLVTQMGNDKSIKCEQNLGHDTMYWYKQDSKKFLKIMFSYNNKELIINETVPNRFSPKSPDKAHLNLHINSLELGDSAVYFCASSQDEYRVGSPLHFGNGTRLTVT.

This chain links TRBV25-1 with TRBJ2-1; TRBD1 matches at 12 bases. V gave up 3 bases and J gave up 9 bases; unmatched junction bases: 6. CDR1 is MGHDK, CDR2 SYGVNS, per germline. The CDR3 extends over 15 amino acids. In nucleotides, the CDR3 is TGTGCCAGCAGTGATGGGGGACAGGGGGCGGGTGAGCAGTTCTTC. It specifies CASSDGGQGAGEQFF.

The V and J genes are TRBV6-2 or TRBV6-3 and TRBJ1-1; possibly TRBD1 for D (5 bases). This CDR3 has 15 amino acids. Germline V gives CDR1 MNHEY, CDR2 SVGEGT. Between the trimmed V and J ends, which lost 2 bases and 1 base, there was a span of 11 bases. CDR3: CASSYGRDWNTEAFF. CDR3 nucleotides: TGTGCCAGCAGTTACGGTAGGGACTGGAACACTGAAGCTTTCTTT.

This clonotype has ten or more counts. The gene calls are TRBV7-9 and TRBJ2-3; D gene unclear. V was pared by 1 base and J by 0 bases, with 5 bases between. The germline gives CDR1 SEHNR, CDR2 FQNEAQ (reference sequence). This CDR3 contains 14 residues. CDR3 protein: CASSLGSSTDTQYF. The CDR3 DNA sequence: TGTGCCAGCAGCTTAGGCTCTAGCACAGATACGCAGTATTTT.

This clonotype has at least ten counts. The chain has TRBV7-2 and TRBJ1-2; tentative D call: TRBD1 (5 bases). CDR3 length equals 14 residues. The germline CDR1 and CDR2 sequences are SGHTA and FQGNSA. Trimming removed 6 bases at V and 8 bases at J, with 19 bases between. The CDR3: CASRPPAGWFGYTF. The CDR3 nucleotides read TGTGCCAGCAGACCTCCCGCAGGGTGGTTCGGCTACACCTTC.

This clonotype was counted a few times. The V gene is TRBV19, the J gene TRBJ2-2, with 10 bases that match TRBD2. The length of the CDR3 is 14 residues. The germline V gene has CDR1 LNHDA and CDR2 SQIVND (reference sequence). J gave up 6 bases and V 11 bases, and 9 bases lay outside the gene matches. The CDR3: CASVTSGTSGELFF. CDR3 DNA: TGTGCCTCTGTTACTAGCGGGACGTCCGGGGAGCTGTTTTTT.